The sequence of this T cell receptor (beta chain) was determined in a study of PD-L1 blockade in urothelial cancer. Study-wide background: Study patients had been treated with 0 to 3 previous chemotherapy regimens. Study-wide points: A below-median TCR clonality in blood before treatment predicted better survival.

The protocol was immunoSEQ multiplex PCR, while the TCRdb copy is restricted to in-frame clones and leaves out a portion. In the table there are tens of thousands of clones, 86% of which are singletons. As regards this clone: Its antigen is undetermined.

V was trimmed by 0 bases and J by 0 bases, leaving 4 bases between them. This CDR3 comprises 14 residues. Germline V lookup: CDR1 SGHTS, CDR2 YDEGEE. The V gene is TRBV5-8, the J gene TRBJ1-3; D call uncertain. Here the sequenced sample was PBMCs, taken around atezolizumab (anti-PD-L1) treatment. This TCR was sampled from a man aged 45-65 years with urothelial cancer. The CDR3 bases are TGTGCCAGCAGCTTGGGGAGCTCTGGAAACACCATATATTTT. This codes for CASSLGSSGNTIYF.